This T cell receptor beta chain was sequenced during a study of identical twins. This clonotype was detected only a few times. This CDR3 spans 12 amino acids. Trimming cost V 3 bases and J 11 bases, with 13 bases left between them. Germline CDR1 and CDR2: SGHTA and FQGNSA. Each CDR3 protein gets one entry after TCRdb re-called the 5' RACE reads with MiXCR. There are 1.5 million to 2 million distinct CDR3 sequences in the sample; more than 30% occur only once, and approximately 0.25% lies in the top ten. The origin of this receptor is a newborn girl in good health. Sequencing was performed on cord blood. The V gene is TRBV7-2, the J gene TRBJ2-5; no firm D call. Written as DNA, the CDR3 is TGTGCCAGCAGCTTTATCGTTCCTTTACAGTACTTC. It encodes CASSFIVPLQYF.